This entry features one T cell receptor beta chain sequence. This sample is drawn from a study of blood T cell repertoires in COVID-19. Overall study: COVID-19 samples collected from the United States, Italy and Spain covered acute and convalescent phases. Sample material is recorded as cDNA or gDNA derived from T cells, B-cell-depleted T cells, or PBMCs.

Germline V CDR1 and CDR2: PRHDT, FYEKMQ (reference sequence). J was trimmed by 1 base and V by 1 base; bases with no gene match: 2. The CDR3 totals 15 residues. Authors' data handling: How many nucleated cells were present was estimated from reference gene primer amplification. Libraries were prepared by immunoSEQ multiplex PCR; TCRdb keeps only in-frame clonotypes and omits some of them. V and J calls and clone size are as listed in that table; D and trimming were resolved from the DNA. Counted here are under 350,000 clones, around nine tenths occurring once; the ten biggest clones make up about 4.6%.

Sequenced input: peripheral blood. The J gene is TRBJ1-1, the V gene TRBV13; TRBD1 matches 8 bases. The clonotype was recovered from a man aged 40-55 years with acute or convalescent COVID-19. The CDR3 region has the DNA TGTGCCAGCAGCTTAGCGACAGGGGCGAACACTGAAGCTTTCTTT. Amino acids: CASSLATGANTEAFF.